These T cell receptor beta chains were read from a single sample in a study of cytomegalovirus exposure and HLA in healthy donors. TCRdb's copy holds only in-frame clones and misses some; the assay was immunoSEQ multiplex PCR. Of 150,000 or so clones listed, around 77% are singletons. The material sequenced was PBMCs. These receptors all come from a woman aged 40 to 50 in good health and CMV-seronegative. Both conserved end residues are trimmed from each CDR3.

J gene,CDR3 length,V gene,CDR3 protein
TRBJ2-7,12,TRBV9,ASSVTSGSGEQY
TRBJ1-5,12,TRBV28,ASSFGTGNQPQH
TRBJ2-2,12,TRBV30,AWMVRGKSGELF
TRBJ1-1,9,TRBV5-3,ARRGGTEAF
TRBJ1-4,12,TRBV5-1,ASSSGQMNEKLF
TRBJ2-7,10,TRBV28,ASSLAGYEQY
TRBJ1-1,13,TRBV19,ASSIRGTGSTEAF
TRBJ2-2,13,TRBV5-8,ASELGTGNTGELF
TRBJ1-1,11,TRBV6-6,ATRQGLNTEAF
TRBJ1-5,12,TRBV6-5,ASSWGTGDQPQH
TRBJ2-7,14,TRBV5-1,ASSPRGATTSYEQY
TRBJ1-2,15,TRBV12-2,ASFPAGGVPFIYGYT
TRBJ1-1,11,TRBV4-2,ASSSAESPGAF
TRBJ2-5,12,TRBV9,ASSVSDSPETQY
TRBJ2-1,11,TRBV19,ASSPRTVNEQF
TRBJ1-1,17,TRBV28,ASRWGAKSPGQGKTEAF
TRBJ2-2,14,TRBV5-1,ASSLSTGTGSGELF
TRBJ2-2,13,TRBV7-3,ASSLIGSDTGELF
TRBJ2-7,13,TRBV18,ASSADRGPSYEQY
TRBJ1-4,14,TRBV2,ASSEASDRVAEKLF
TRBJ2-1,13,TRBV7-7,ASSLGAGGYNEQF
TRBJ2-1,12,TRBV2,ASRMDREYNEQF
TRBJ2-7,15,TRBV10-1,ASSESSTVSLFYEQY
TRBJ1-5,13,TRBV7-8,ASSLGTGVGQPQH
TRBJ2-1,13,TRBV7-9,ASSSTSGSYNEQF
TRBJ2-1,15,TRBV21-1,ASSKEREGLYYNEQF
TRBJ2-2,13,TRBV5-6,ASSSGGVGTGELF
TRBJ2-5,11,TRBV14,ASSQIVAETQY
TRBJ1-5,11,TRBV19,ASSDRGNQPQH
TRBJ1-5,14,TRBV4-2,ASSAQQGLSNQPQH
TRBJ1-1,17,TRBV12-5,ASGARDRGLNPMNTEAF
TRBJ2-3,13,TRBV10-1,ASRPRDRVTDTQY
TRBJ2-5,15,TRBV11-1,ASSSLLTSGSTETQY
TRBJ2-7,9,TRBV29-1,SVDSGGEQY
TRBJ2-2,13,TRBV11-2,ASSFYRPDTGELF
TRBJ2-3,15,TRBV5-4,ASSLGLSGSVTDTQY
TRBJ1-2,11,TRBV4-1,ATLTRVDYGYT
TRBJ2-7,13,TRBV5-1,ASSLVAGTSYEQY
TRBJ2-5,12,TRBV2,ASSVGREGETQY
TRBJ1-2,10,TRBV10-3,AISVQPYGYT
TRBJ2-2,16,TRBV15,ATSRGGSVPGAGGELF
TRBJ1-5,15,TRBV7-8,ASSLQGGRGRDQPQH
TRBJ2-3,13,TRBV30,AWSVGGRAADTQY
TRBJ2-2,11,TRBV14,ASSPRVDGELF
TRBJ1-3,14,TRBV19,ASSLPGGSSGNTIY
TRBJ2-2,15,TRBV19,ASSMWDLQGANGELF